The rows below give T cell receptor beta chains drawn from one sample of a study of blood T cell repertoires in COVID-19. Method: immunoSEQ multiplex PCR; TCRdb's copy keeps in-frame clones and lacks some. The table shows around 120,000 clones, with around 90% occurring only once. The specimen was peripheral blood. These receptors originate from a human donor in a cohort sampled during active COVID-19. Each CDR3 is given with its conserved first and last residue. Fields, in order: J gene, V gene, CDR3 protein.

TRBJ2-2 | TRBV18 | CASSPKHVAGTNTGELFF
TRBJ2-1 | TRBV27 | CASSRPGLGRKAYNEQFF
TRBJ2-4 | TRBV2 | CASSVWGGGNIQYF
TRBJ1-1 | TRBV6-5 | CASSPRTVNTEAFF
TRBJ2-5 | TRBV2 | CASTPGVETQYF
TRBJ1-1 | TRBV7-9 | CASRLPDSWNTEAFF
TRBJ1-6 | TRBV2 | CASSGGQEGSPLHF
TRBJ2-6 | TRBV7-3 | CASSLTAGQHSGANVLTF
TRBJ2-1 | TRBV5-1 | CASSIKQGAVYNEQFF
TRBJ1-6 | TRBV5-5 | CASSPAPSTDNSPLHF
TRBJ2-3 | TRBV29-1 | CSVVPGGLSTDTQYF
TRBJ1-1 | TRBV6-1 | CASSEIGGYGTEAFF
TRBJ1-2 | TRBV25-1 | CASSKTGGVYGYTF
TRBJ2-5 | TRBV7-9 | CAGFAGSGETQYF
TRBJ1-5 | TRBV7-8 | CASSLDPGLEQPQHF
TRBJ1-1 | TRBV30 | CAWSGQTNTEAFF
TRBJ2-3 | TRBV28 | CASSPRTSPTDTQYF
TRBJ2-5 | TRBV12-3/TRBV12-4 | CASSDKETQYF
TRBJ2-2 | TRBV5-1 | CASSLNSETGELFF
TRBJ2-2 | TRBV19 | CASSAAGGTGELFF
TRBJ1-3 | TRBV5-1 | CASSSLGASGNTIYF
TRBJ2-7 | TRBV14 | CASSLGQGLFSYEQYF
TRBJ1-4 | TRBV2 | CASNMGSREKLFF
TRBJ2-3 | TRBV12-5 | CASGLARAPDTQYF
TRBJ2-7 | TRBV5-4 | CASSSTGTGAEQYF
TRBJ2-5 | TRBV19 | CASMVRDSAETQYF
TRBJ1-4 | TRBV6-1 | CASSDRAPGEKLFF
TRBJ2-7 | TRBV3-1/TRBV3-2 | CASSQDAGGLTSGRIYEQYF
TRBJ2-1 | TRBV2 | CASSELADYNEQFF
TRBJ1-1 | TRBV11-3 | CASSGDQGQTGAEAFF
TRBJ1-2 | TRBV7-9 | CASSSGQGQVGYTF
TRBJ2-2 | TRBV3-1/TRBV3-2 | CASSPGQVNTGELFF
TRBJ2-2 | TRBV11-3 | CASSPINYPGQGKVGELFF
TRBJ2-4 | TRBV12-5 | CASGLGDRDGDIQYF
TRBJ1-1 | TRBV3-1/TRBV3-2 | CASSVQGVNTEAFF
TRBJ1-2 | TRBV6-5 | CASSTLGVLGYGYTF
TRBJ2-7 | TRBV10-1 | CASSEQGLSGTYEQYF
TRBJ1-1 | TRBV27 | CASSFSAVTAGTEAFF
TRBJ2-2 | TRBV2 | CASIPGVAGVTGELFF
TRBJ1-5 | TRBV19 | CASSILTGRQPQHF
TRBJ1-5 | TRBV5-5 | CASSPITGGENQPQHF